This T cell receptor (beta chain) was documented in a study of T cells after yellow fever vaccination. For the study at large: Those fractions that held only low numbers of cells were prepared using the SMART-Seq v4 Ultra Low Input RNA kit. Findings and limits, study-wide: The bulk population could contribute abundant contaminating clonotypes to FACS-sorted repertoires. It was a weaker secondary response, yet one that peaked faster, at day 5 versus 15. Most clones from primary vaccination were detected again post-booster (roughly 96% CD4, 88% CD8).

V lost 3 bases, J lost 4 bases, and 9 bases lay in between. The CDR3 consists of 13 residues. This clonotype was seen at least ten times. The antigen is undetermined. One entry per CDR3 protein results from TCRdb running MiXCR on the 5' RACE reads. This sample carries 250,000 to 300,000 distinct CDR3 sequences, approximately 8% of them seen once, and the ten largest clones take 3% to 4%. Specimen: CD4+ T cells sorted from PBMCs, collected 5 days after the yellow fever booster vaccination. The V and J genes are TRBV12-3 or TRBV12-4 and TRBJ2-5; D is undetermined. The clonotype was recovered from a man aged 18 to 30 who received the YFV17D yellow fever vaccine. The CDR3 DNA is TGTGCCAGCAGTTTGGGAAGGGCAGAGACCCAGTACTTC. This codes for CASSLGRAETQYF.